These 27 T cell receptor beta chains came from one sample sequenced in a study of PD-1 blockade in classical Hodgkin lymphoma. The method was immunoSEQ multiplex PCR; TCRdb's version includes in-frame clones alone and lacks a portion of them. The sample lists about 16,000 clones, 55% to 70% occurring once. All patients relapsed after autologous stem cell transplantation, and brentuximab vedotin exposure varied. Sequenced here: peripheral blood mononuclear cells (PBMCs), sampled at baseline. The receptor set was obtained from a human donor with classical Hodgkin lymphoma.

The chain has TRBV19 and TRBJ2-1, with 13 bases matching TRBD2. Germline assignment: CDR1 LNHDA and CDR2 SQIVND (reference sequence). This CDR3 comprises 16 residues. After removal of 6 bases from V and 7 bases from J, the junction contained 9 bases not matched to a gene. For the CDR3, the DNA is TGTGCCAGTAGGATGACCGGGACTAGCGGGAAGAATGAGCAGTTCTTC. Protein product: CASRMTGTSGKNEQFF. The variable domain in full, completed from reference TRBV19 and TRBJ2-1, reads DGGITQSPKYLFRKEGQNVTLSCEQNLNHDAMYWYRQDPGQGLRLIYYSQIVNDFQKGDIAEGYSVSREKKESFPLTVTSAQKNPTAFYLCASRMTGTSGKNEQFFGPGTRLTVL.

In this sample, this clone turned up a few times. V usage is TRBV19 and J usage is TRBJ1-4; D unclear. With 5 bases removed from V and 4 bases from J, the gap between germline ends came to 20 bases. This CDR3 region has 17 residues. The germline CDR1 and CDR2 sequences are LNHDA and SQIVND (reference sequence). The CDR3 protein is CASSSLPFGGINEKLFF. DNA for the CDR3: TGTGCCAGTAGTTCGCTCCCCTTCGGAGGAATTAATGAAAAACTGTTTTTT.

The chain carries TRBV6-5 and TRBJ2-7; 8 nucleotides align to TRBD1. Trimming took 5 bases from V and 6 from J; bases not matched to a gene: 12. Germline values: CDR1 MNHEY, CDR2 SVGAGI. This CDR3 has 15 residues. The CDR3 sequence: CASSPQPDRASEQYF. The CDR3 region has the DNA TGTGCCAGCAGTCCCCAACCGGACAGGGCTTCCGAGCAGTACTTC.

The genes are TRBV6-1 and TRBJ2-7; possible D gene TRBD1, 6 bases. Per germline, CDR1 MNHNS and CDR2 SASEGT. This CDR3 region has 16 residues. The V end was cut by 2 bases, the J end by 5 bases, with 19 bases between. CDR3: CASSERARTDSDEQYF. The CDR3 nucleotides are TGTGCCAGCAGTGAAAGGGCACGGACAGATTCGGACGAGCAGTACTTC.

This clone turned up a few times. The chain carries TRBV6-1 and TRBJ2-7, with 9 bases that match TRBD1. V was clipped by 6 bases and J by 2 bases; unmatched bases: 5. This CDR3 has 14 residues. CDR1 is MNHNS, CDR2 SASEGT, per germline. CDR3 residues: CASRPGQGPYEQYF. The CDR3 region has the DNA TGTGCCAGCAGGCCGGGACAGGGCCCCTACGAGCAGTACTTC.

For this clone: A read error may be the cause here, since a much bigger clone is one base away. Different DNA sequences within this sample yield the same CDR3. The chain combines TRBV7-2 with TRBJ2-7; the match to TRBD1 covers 7 bases. Germline lookup yields CDR1 SGHTA and CDR2 FQGNSA. The CDR3 covers 15 residues. After removal of 1 base from V and 0 bases from J, the junction contained 3 bases not matched to a gene. The chain's CDR3 is CASSLGGTASYEQYF. The CDR3 DNA is TGTGCCAGCAGCTTAGGGGGGACAGCCTCCTACGAGCAGTACTTC.

This sequence joins TRBV7-8 and TRBJ1-5; no definite D call. V was trimmed by 7 bases and J by 7 bases, leaving 14 bases between them. The CDR3 spans 13 residues. Germline CDR1 SGHVS, CDR2 FQNEAQ. CDR3 nucleotides: TGTGCCAGCAATGCGGGCGTCGGGCAGCCCCAGCATTTT. It encodes CASNAGVGQPQHF.

The rearrangement links TRBV7-8 to TRBJ2-7; TRBD2 matches 14 bases. The CDR3 covers 15 residues. Unmatched junction bases numbered 3, after V lost 3 bases and J lost 5 bases. Germline lookup yields CDR1 SGHVS and CDR2 FQNEAQ. For the CDR3, the DNA is TGTGCCAGCAGCTTGGGGACTAGCGGGAGCAACGAGCAGTACTTC. Protein: CASSLGTSGSNEQYF.

V gene TRBV28 combines with J gene TRBJ2-1; 7 bases are shared with TRBD2. J was trimmed by 4 bases and V by 5 bases; bases with no gene match: 11. This CDR3 comprises 16 residues. Germline assignment: CDR1 MDHEN and CDR2 SYDVKM. CDR3: CASSPTRDYLYNEQFF. CDR3 DNA: TGTGCCAGCAGTCCAACCCGGGACTACCTTTACAATGAGCAGTTCTTC.

CDR3 protein: CASRMRNTEAFF. In DNA form, the CDR3 reads TGTGCCAGCAGGATGAGGAACACTGAAGCTTTCTTT. The rearrangement joins TRBV6-6 to TRBJ1-1; D gene unclear. This CDR3 spans 12 amino acids. The V end was cut by 6 bases, the J end by 1 base, with 6 bases between. From germline, CDR1 is MNHNY and CDR2 SVGAGI (reference sequence).

This clone was found a few times. The chain employs TRBV19 and TRBJ1-2, with 8 bases that match TRBD1. This CDR3 is built from 16 residues. The trim removed 4 bases at V and 2 bases at J, leaving 9 bases unmatched. Germline lookup yields CDR1 LNHDA and CDR2 SQIVND (reference sequence). The CDR3 loop is CASSNEDRDGNYGYTF. The CDR3 coding sequence is TGTGCCAGTAGTAACGAGGACAGGGATGGAAACTATGGCTACACCTTC.

The chain is built from TRBV5-1 and TRBJ2-1, with TRBD2 matching over 7 bases. The trim removed 2 bases at V and 4 bases at J, leaving 3 bases unmatched. Germline loops: CDR1 SGHRS, CDR2 YFSETQ. This CDR3 region has 14 residues. The CDR3 DNA reads as TGCGCCAGCAGCTTTGGGGGGGTTTACAATGAGCAGTTCTTC. Amino acid sequence: CASSFGGVYNEQFF.

This clone was seen only a few times. In DNA form, the CDR3 reads TGTGCCAGCGGGGAAGACCGACTAGCGGGAGGTTCCAAAAACATTCAGTACTTC. This gives the protein CASGEDRLAGGSKNIQYF. The chain recombines TRBV6-1 with TRBJ2-4, with TRBD2 identical over 13 bases. V was pared by 8 bases and J by 2 bases, with 12 bases of the junction left unmatched. The germline V gene has CDR1 MNHNS and CDR2 SASEGT. The CDR3 is made up of 18 amino acids.

The chain couples TRBV5-6 to TRBJ1-2; no clear D. Trimming stripped 6 bases from V and 4 bases from J, with 13 bases between. The germline V gene has CDR1 SGHDT and CDR2 YYEEEE. This CDR3 spans 13 amino acids. The CDR3 loop reads CASTLRYGYGYTF. CDR3 in DNA: TGTGCCAGCACACTCCGCTATGGCTATGGCTACACCTTC.

By share of the sample, this clone is medium-sized. The sample has other DNA sequences that encode this CDR3 too. The DNA of the CDR3 is TGCAGCGTTGCGGAGGGGACAAACACTGAAGCTTTCTTT. Protein product: CSVAEGTNTEAFF. The gene calls are TRBV29-1 and TRBJ1-1, with D maybe TRBD1 (6 bases). V was clipped by 4 bases and J by 2 bases, with 11 bases between them. This CDR3 comprises 13 residues. The germline V gene has CDR1 SQVTM and CDR2 ANQGSEA.

The chain carries TRBV6-4 and TRBJ1-5; D uncertain. The CDR3 has 15 residues. The V end was cut by 9 bases, the J end by 3 bases, with 18 bases between. Germline lookup yields CDR1 MRHNA and CDR2 SNTAGT. DNA of the CDR3: TGTGCCAGTTACCTAGTCGCGGAGTACAATCAGCCCCAGCATTTT. This codes for CASYLVAEYNQPQHF.

The table lists this clone with a few counts. V and J are TRBV29-1 and TRBJ2-1; 9 bases map to TRBD2. V lost 7 bases and J lost 7; bases outside the gene matches: 8. In germline, CDR1 is SQVTM, CDR2 ANQGSEA. The CDR3 has 13 amino acids. The DNA for the CDR3 is TGCAGCGCTCTGACTAGCGGAAGGAATGAGCAGTTCTTC. This sequence encodes CSALTSGRNEQFF.

Worth noting for this clone: Other DNA sequences of this sample code for an identical CDR3. V usage is TRBV6-1 and J usage is TRBJ1-4, with 12 bases fitting TRBD1. The CDR3 consists of 13 residues. In germline, CDR1 is MNHNS, CDR2 SASEGT. With V trimmed by 8 bases and J by 9 bases, 4 bases remained unmatched. CDR3 coding DNA: TGTGCCAGCGGGGACAGGGGGCTTAAAAAACTGTTTTTT. Its translation: CASGDRGLKKLFF.

The CDR3 DNA is TGTGCCATCAGTGAGGGTGGAGGGGGGCAGTACTTC. Translating gives CAISEGGGGQYF. The chain combines TRBV10-3 with TRBJ2-7; D may be TRBD1 or TRBD2 (6 bases each). The ends were cut back, 2 bases at V and 9 bases at J, with 11 bases in the middle. Germline CDR1 is ENHRY and CDR2 is SYGVKD. The CDR3 totals 12 residues.

The chain carries TRBV5-6 and TRBJ1-1, with a tentative D call TRBD1 (5 bases). The CDR3 consists of 13 residues. Germline V lookup: CDR1 SGHDT, CDR2 YYEEEE. V dropped 5 bases and J dropped 2 bases, with 10 bases sitting between them. DNA for the CDR3: TGTGCCAGCAGGTTTACAGGAAACACTGAAGCTTTCTTT. This sequence encodes CASRFTGNTEAFF.

A few counts support this clone. The chain has TRBV7-9 and TRBJ2-1, with 10 bases fitting TRBD2. CDR1 and CDR2 (germline): SEHNR, FQNEAQ (reference sequence). This CDR3 contains 17 residues. V shed 5 bases, J shed 1 base, and the junction held 8 bases outside the gene matches. The CDR3 reads CASSPPLAGGSYNEQFF. As DNA, the CDR3 is TGTGCCAGCAGCCCCCCCTTAGCGGGAGGTTCCTACAATGAGCAGTTCTTC.

The chain joins TRBV29-1 to TRBJ1-2; weak D call: TRBD1 (5 bases). Per germline, CDR1 SQVTM and CDR2 ANQGSEA. There are 13 residues in the CDR3. The V end lost 7 bases, the J end lost 5 bases, and 17 bases lay between the germline ends. In DNA, the CDR3 is TGCAGCGGGGGGGTCCGTGAGAGATATGGCTACACCTTC. It encodes CSGGVRERYGYTF.

This clone was counted only a few times. This CDR3 reads CATSKGQLNYGYTF. In nucleotides, the CDR3 is TGTGCCACCAGCAAGGGACAGTTAAACTATGGCTACACCTTC. The chain links TRBV15 to TRBJ1-2, with 7 bases matching TRBD1. V shed 4 bases and J 2 bases; nucleotides not matched to a gene: 4. CDR1 is LNHNV, CDR2 YYDKDF, per germline (reference sequence). The CDR3 has 14 residues.

The rearrangement joins TRBV4-1 to TRBJ1-4; no reliable D call. Trimming shortened V by 4 bases and J by 10 bases, and 13 bases separated the two germline ends. The CDR3 is made up of 13 amino acids. Germline lookup yields CDR1 MGHRA and CDR2 YSYEKL. The CDR3 region has the DNA TGCGCCAGCAGCCCGAGACCGGACGGAAAACTGTTTTTT. Amino acid sequence: CASSPRPDGKLFF.

The J gene is TRBJ2-1, the V gene TRBV5-5; 9 nucleotides align to TRBD2. CDR1 and CDR2 from the germline V gene are SGHKS and YYEKEE (reference sequence). V was pared by 4 bases and J by 6 bases, with 8 bases of the junction left unmatched. The CDR3 length is 15 residues. The CDR3 DNA is TGTGCCAGCAGCGCGTTAGCGGGAGACGGCAATGAGCAGTTCTTC. Translating it yields CASSALAGDGNEQFF. Using reference TRBV5-5 and TRBJ2-1 for the parts outside the CDR3, the full variable domain is DAGVTQSPTHLIKTRGQQVTLRCSPISGHKSVSWYQQVLGQGPQFIFQYYEKEERGRGNFPDRFSARQFPNYSSELNVNALLLGDSALYLCASSALAGDGNEQFFGPGTRLTVL.

Only a few counts were recorded for this clone. The chain is built from TRBV9 and TRBJ2-3; D possibly corresponds to TRBD2 (5 bases). Germline V lookup: CDR1 SGDLS, CDR2 YYNGEE. Trimming shortened V by 4 bases and J by 6 bases, and 18 bases separated the two germline ends. The CDR3 contains 15 residues. The CDR3 nucleotides are TGTGCCAGCAGCATACGAGCCGGGGAGATGGATACGCAGTATTTT. The encoded protein is CASSIRAGEMDTQYF.

The J gene is TRBJ2-3, the V gene TRBV7-6, with D unresolved. The V end lost 3 bases, the J end lost 3 bases, and 13 bases lay between the germline ends. CDR1 and CDR2 from the germline V gene are SGHVS and FNYEAQ. CDR3 length: 15 residues. The CDR3 region is CASSFSGLGTDTQYF. CDR3 nucleotide sequence: TGTGCCAGCAGCTTTTCCGGTTTGGGGACAGATACGCAGTATTTT.